A selection of T cell receptor beta chains follows, all from one sample in a study of shared clonotypes between healthy human individuals. The table came from immunoSEQ multiplex PCR; TCRdb's copy has only in-frame clones and leaves some out. This sample has 2 million to 2.5 million clones, with 85% to 95% found just once. Sequenced material: naive CD4+ T cells from PBMCs. These receptor sequences come from a man between 18 and 29 years old in good health. Some clones in this sample may be carry-over from other donors' samples. Both conserved end residues are part of each CDR3. The order of the fields is V gene, J gene, CDR3 length, clone size, D gene, CDR3 DNA, CDR3 protein. A D gene is named only where the DNA matches it firmly. Some rows have no size entry. The others give once, few or many, or a class for an expanded clone.

v_gene: TRBV29-1
j_gene: TRBJ1-2
len: 14
abundance: NA
d_gene: NA
CDR3nt: TGCAGCGTCCAATCCGGGACGGATACTCATGGCTACACCTTC
CDR3aa: CSVQSGTDTHGYTF

v_gene: TRBV14
j_gene: TRBJ2-3
len: 15
abundance: NA
d_gene: NA
CDR3nt: TGTGCCAGCAGCCTTCGTCTCCCCCGCACAGATACGCAGTATTTT
CDR3aa: CASSLRLPRTDTQYF

v_gene: TRBV5-1
j_gene: TRBJ2-1
len: 13
abundance: NA
d_gene: NA
CDR3nt: TGCGCCAGCAGCCCCGACAGGTACAATGAGCAGTTCTTC
CDR3aa: CASSPDRYNEQFF

v_gene: TRBV6-6
j_gene: TRBJ2-7
len: 13
abundance: NA
d_gene: TRBD1
CDR3nt: TGTGCCAGCAGCTGGGACAGGGGAGGGGAGCAGTACTTC
CDR3aa: CASSWDRGGEQYF

v_gene: TRBV18
j_gene: TRBJ1-1
len: 13
abundance: NA
d_gene: NA
CDR3nt: TGTGCCAGCGCGGAGGGATTGAACACTGAAGCTTTCTTT
CDR3aa: CASAEGLNTEAFF

v_gene: TRBV4-1
j_gene: TRBJ2-3
len: 18
abundance: NA
d_gene: TRBD2
CDR3nt: TGCGCCAGCAGCCAAGAAGGGAGGCGCGGGGAGGGATCCGATTCGGAGTATTTT
CDR3aa: CASSQEGRRGEGSDSEYF

v_gene: TRBV11-2
j_gene: TRBJ2-7
len: 16
abundance: NA
d_gene: TRBD2
CDR3nt: TGTGCCAGCAGCTTAGAGAGCGGGATTCGCTCCTACGAGCAGTACTTC
CDR3aa: CASSLESGIRSYEQYF

v_gene: TRBV28
j_gene: TRBJ1-5
len: 16
abundance: NA
d_gene: TRBD1
CDR3nt: TGTGCCAGCAGTCCGCTCGGACAGGTTAGCAATCAGCCCCAGCATTTT
CDR3aa: CASSPLGQVSNQPQHF

v_gene: TRBV6-6
j_gene: TRBJ2-7
len: 15
abundance: NA
d_gene: NA
CDR3nt: TGTGCCAGCAACCCCGGCCAGGGGAATCTGTACGAGCAGTACTTC
CDR3aa: CASNPGQGNLYEQYF

v_gene: TRBV30
j_gene: TRBJ1-2
len: 13
abundance: NA
d_gene: NA
CDR3nt: TGTGCCTGGAGTGAGGACTCACGCGGAGGCTACACCTTC
CDR3aa: CAWSEDSRGGYTF

v_gene: TRBV30
j_gene: TRBJ1-5
len: 13
abundance: once
d_gene: NA
CDR3nt: TGTGCCTGGAGTGTAGATCAGGGACAGCCCCAGCATTTT
CDR3aa: CAWSVDQGQPQHF

v_gene: TRBV6-5
j_gene: TRBJ2-7
len: 14
abundance: once
d_gene: NA
CDR3nt: TGTGCCAGCAGTTATGGGTCCCAGGTCGGCGAGCAGTACTTC
CDR3aa: CASSYGSQVGEQYF

v_gene: TRBV28
j_gene: TRBJ2-5
len: 15
abundance: NA
d_gene: NA
CDR3nt: TGTGCCAGCAGGGATGGGGGGAGTAGGGTAGAGACCCAGTACTTC
CDR3aa: CASRDGGSRVETQYF

v_gene: TRBV9
j_gene: TRBJ2-5
len: 14
abundance: NA
d_gene: TRBD2
CDR3nt: TGTGCCAGCAGCGTGAGCGGGACCTATGAGACCCAGTACTTC
CDR3aa: CASSVSGTYETQYF

v_gene: TRBV29-1
j_gene: TRBJ1-2
len: 13
abundance: NA
d_gene: NA
CDR3nt: TGCAGCGTTGAACCCCAGACACACTATGGCTACACCTTC
CDR3aa: CSVEPQTHYGYTF

v_gene: TRBV28
j_gene: TRBJ1-2
len: 15
abundance: NA
d_gene: TRBD1
CDR3nt: TGTGCCAGCAGTTTAAGGACAGGGGAAGGCTATGGCTACACCTTC
CDR3aa: CASSLRTGEGYGYTF

v_gene: TRBV14
j_gene: TRBJ2-7
len: 15
abundance: NA
d_gene: NA
CDR3nt: TGTGCCAGCAGCCAAATAAAGGGACAAACCTACGAGCAGTACTTC
CDR3aa: CASSQIKGQTYEQYF

v_gene: TRBV10-3
j_gene: TRBJ2-3
len: 15
abundance: NA
d_gene: TRBD1
CDR3nt: TGTGCCATCAGTGTAGGGGACAGGGACCTCCCGACGCAGTATTTT
CDR3aa: CAISVGDRDLPTQYF

v_gene: TRBV27
j_gene: TRBJ2-1
len: 17
abundance: NA
d_gene: NA
CDR3nt: TGTGCCAGCACCTCCGCCGAAGGGGCAGCCGAATACAATGAGCAGTTCTTC
CDR3aa: CASTSAEGAAEYNEQFF

v_gene: TRBV10-3
j_gene: TRBJ2-1
len: 15
abundance: NA
d_gene: NA
CDR3nt: TGTGCCATCAGTGAGGACCCGAGCTCCTACAATGAGCAGTTCTTC
CDR3aa: CAISEDPSSYNEQFF

v_gene: TRBV27
j_gene: TRBJ1-5
len: 14
abundance: NA
d_gene: NA
CDR3nt: TGTGCCAGCAGTTTATCCCGGCTGGACCAGCCCCAGCATTTT
CDR3aa: CASSLSRLDQPQHF

v_gene: TRBV2
j_gene: TRBJ1-5
len: 14
abundance: NA
d_gene: NA
CDR3nt: TGTGCCAGCAGGGAGGGACACCCGGATCAGCCCCAGCATTTT
CDR3aa: CASREGHPDQPQHF

v_gene: TRBV28
j_gene: TRBJ2-5
len: 16
abundance: NA
d_gene: TRBD1
CDR3nt: TGTGCCAGCAGTTTGTCGGGACAGGGGGTACCAGAGACCCAGTACTTC
CDR3aa: CASSLSGQGVPETQYF

v_gene: TRBV19
j_gene: TRBJ2-3
len: 15
abundance: once
d_gene: TRBD2
CDR3nt: TGTGCCAGCCAGTTGACTAGCGGGCGGTCAGATACGCAGTATTTT
CDR3aa: CASQLTSGRSDTQYF

v_gene: TRBV28
j_gene: TRBJ2-6
len: 15
abundance: NA
d_gene: NA
CDR3nt: TGTGCCAGCAGTTTAGGCAGGGCTGGGGCCAACGTCCTGACTTTC
CDR3aa: CASSLGRAGANVLTF

v_gene: TRBV18
j_gene: TRBJ1-2
len: 14
abundance: few
d_gene: NA
CDR3nt: TGTGCCAGCTCGCAAGACAGCCTTGTCTATGGCTACACCTTC
CDR3aa: CASSQDSLVYGYTF

v_gene: TRBV7-8
j_gene: TRBJ2-7
len: 16
abundance: NA
d_gene: TRBD2
CDR3nt: TGTGCCAGCAGCCGAGCGCGACTAGCTGGAACCTACGAGCAGTACTTC
CDR3aa: CASSRARLAGTYEQYF